The entry that follows covers one T cell receptor (beta chain) sequence. The data were produced by immunoSEQ multiplex PCR, yet TCRdb's version contains in-frame clones alone and is incomplete. The data hold more than 85,000 clones, with roughly 80% observed a single time. These data are taken from a study of blood T cell repertoires in COVID-19. Study-level background: COVID-19 samples collected from the United States, Italy and Spain covered acute and convalescent phases. In each case, the material was cDNA or gDNA derived from T cells, B-cell-depleted T cells, or PBMCs.

The length of the CDR3 is 12 residues. V lost 5 bases, J lost 5 bases, and 7 bases lay in between. Per germline, CDR1 MNHEY and CDR2 SMNVEV (reference sequence). Sequencing used peripheral blood. This chain links TRBV27 with TRBJ2-1; D call uncertain. The clonotype was recovered from a woman aged 55-75 years with acute or convalescent COVID-19. CDR3 residues: CASSRQHNEQFF. The CDR3 DNA is TGTGCCAGCAGTCGACAACACAATGAGCAGTTCTTC.